Sequencing of this T cell receptor beta chain was carried out in a study of blood T cell repertoires in COVID-19. Study-level information: Collection of acute and convalescent COVID-19 samples took place in the United States, Italy and Spain. T cells, B-cell-depleted T cells, or PBMCs supplied cDNA or gDNA.

Per the germline V gene, CDR1 is SGHRS and CDR2 is YFSETQ. The CDR3 covers 15 residues. The V gene end was trimmed by 3 bases and the J gene end by 7 bases; junction bases not matched to a gene: 8. In the original workflow: Estimation of nucleated cell counts was performed using reference gene primer amplification. This table comes from immunoSEQ multiplex PCR, and its TCRdb copy is limited to in-frame clones, with some not included. The V and J calls and clone size were taken over from that table, and D and trimming were inferred from the DNA. The data contain 65,000 to 95,000 clones, about 88% of them seen just once; the ten biggest clones take up 2.5% to 3.5%.

V usage is TRBV5-1 and J usage is TRBJ1-1; 11 bases fit TRBD1. This clonotype was sampled from an older man with active or convalescent COVID-19. The source material was peripheral blood. Here the CDR3 reads CASSSGGQGANEAFF. In nucleotides, the CDR3 is TGCGCCAGCAGCTCGGGAGGACAGGGGGCTAATGAAGCTTTCTTT.